This T cell receptor (beta chain) was sequenced in a study of T cell repertoires in cytomegalovirus infection. Germline CDR1 is SQVTM and CDR2 is ANQGSEA. CDR3 length equals 15 residues. Trimming shortened V by 4 bases and J by 2 bases, and 18 bases separated the two germline ends. Concerning this clonotype itself: Its antigen is not known.

TCRdb independently ran MiXCR on the reads; one entry per CDR3 protein. The table has about 700,000 distinct CDR3 sequences, roughly 33% seen once. This chain joins TRBV29-1 and TRBJ2-7; D remains unclear. This clonotype was obtained from a human donor in good health (CMV status not recorded). Some clones in this sample may be carry-over from other donors' samples. The sample was cultured PBMCs, taken from culture after CMV antigen stimulation. This CDR3 is CSVALDGLRPYEQYF. CDR3 nucleotides: TGCAGCGTTGCCTTGGACGGCCTCCGCCCCTACGAGCAGTACTTC.